The clone carrying this T cell receptor beta chain was observed a handful of times. What it recognizes is unknown. Time point here: newly diagnosed GD, antithyroid drugs for less than 3 months. The TCR library was made from RNA extracted from PBMCs. The length of the CDR3 is 11 residues. Between the trimmed V and J ends, which lost 6 bases and 7 bases, there was a span of 10 bases. From germline, CDR1 is SEHNR and CDR2 FQNEAQ (reference sequence). These data are taken from a study of regulatory T cells in long-lasting Graves disease. About the research overall: Antithyroid drug intake by newly diagnosed Graves' patients had lasted under 3 months.

Study observations and caveats: With a small sample size, accuracy may have been reduced. The work looked only at peripheral blood and did not look at thyroid tissue.

Through Arm-PCR of CDR3 regions and iRepertoire HTBI primers, TCR beta libraries were built. TCRdb itself ran the multiplex PCR reads through MiXCR, one entry per CDR3 protein. The table includes approximately 560,000 distinct CDR3 sequences, about 16% detected once. The same data also went into a second study, on T cells in Graves' hyperthyroidism and ophthalmopathy. Turning to that study: The study enrolled patients aged 18 to 65 with newly diagnosed hyperthyroidism of under 2 months' duration.

The origin of this receptor is a man in his late teens or twenties with Graves disease. This rearrangement joins TRBV7-9 to TRBJ2-7; possibly TRBD1 for D (6 bases). This specimen was peripheral blood mononuclear cells (PBMCs), taken at new diagnosis, from a patient treated with antithyroid drugs. CDR3 nucleotides: TGTGCCAGCAGGGGGGCGCAGGAGCAGTACTTC. Protein product: CASRGAQEQYF.